This passage covers 29 T cell receptor beta chains from one sample sequenced in a study of T-cell memory formation after mild COVID-19. Each CDR3 protein gets one entry after TCRdb re-called the 5' RACE reads with MiXCR. The table includes hundreds of thousands of distinct CDR3 sequences, 15% to 20% detected once. Sequenced input: PBMCs or a T cell subset sorted from them (not recorded which). Receptors originate from an adult woman who had mild COVID-19 (a few samples of this study predate the infection). Cell type and time point are not known.

This clonotype appeared many times. The genes are TRBV11-2 and TRBJ1-1; a weak D match, TRBD1 (6 bases). V lost 3 bases, J lost 5 bases, and 13 bases lay in between. The CDR3 extends over 14 amino acids. Germline V lookup: CDR1 SGHAT, CDR2 FQNNGV. CDR3 in amino acids: CASSLQAQGTEAFF. CDR3 DNA sequence: TGTGCCAGCAGCTTGCAGGCGCAGGGGACTGAAGCTTTCTTT.

This clonotype was counted many times. V is TRBV7-2 and J is TRBJ2-1; perhaps TRBD2 as D (5 bases). Trimming took off 8 bases at V and 5 bases at J, with 16 bases between the two ends. Germline CDR1 and CDR2: SGHTA and FQGNSA. CDR3 length equals 14 residues. CDR3 region: CASASGHANNEQFF. The CDR3 region has the DNA TGTGCCAGCGCAAGCGGCCACGCGAACAATGAGCAGTTCTTC.

This clonotype was detected only a few times. The chain carries TRBV7-3 and TRBJ2-4, with 7 nucleotides matching TRBD2. The trim removed 3 bases at V and 1 base at J, leaving 6 bases unmatched. The CDR3 length is 16 residues. The germline CDR1 and CDR2 sequences are SGHTA and FQGTGA. CDR3 loop: CASSLGGGGAKNIQYF. The DNA of the CDR3 is TGTGCCAGCAGCTTGGGCGGGGGTGGTGCCAAAAACATTCAGTACTTC.

The V call is TRBV6-1, the J call TRBJ1-4; D is perhaps TRBD1 (6 bases). Germline V gene lookup returns CDR1 MNHNS and CDR2 SASEGT. The V gene lost 6 bases and the J gene lost 4 bases, with 21 bases spanning the gap. The CDR3 is 17 amino acids. The CDR3 DNA is TGTGCCAGCAGGGATACCTTCTACAGGGCTATTAATGAAAAACTGTTTTTT. Translated: CASRDTFYRAINEKLFF.

The rearrangement links TRBV12-3 or TRBV12-4 to TRBJ2-5; the match to TRBD1 covers 7 bases. Trimming removed 6 bases from V and 7 bases from J; junction bases left unmatched: 8. This CDR3 has 13 residues. CDR3 residues: CASRRTGVGTQYF. In DNA form, the CDR3 reads TGTGCCAGCAGGAGAACAGGGGTAGGGACCCAGTACTTC.

This clonotype has a count of ten or more. The genes are TRBV14 and TRBJ2-7; the D is unclear. V lost 3 bases and J lost 3, with 3 bases in between. The CDR3 length is 11 residues. Per the germline V gene, CDR1 is SGHDN and CDR2 is FVKESK. The CDR3 bases are TGTGCCAGCAGCCAGCTCTACGAGCAGTACTTC. As protein: CASSQLYEQYF.

V usage is TRBV18 and J usage is TRBJ1-6, with unresolved D. CDR3 length: 12 residues. CDR1 and CDR2 (germline): KGHSH, LQKENI. Trimming pared 4 bases from V and 8 bases from J, leaving 6 bases between. CDR3 protein: CASSRDDSPLHF. The CDR3 DNA reads TGTGCCAGCTCACGGGATGATTCACCCCTCCACTTT.

The table lists this clonotype with a few counts. The genes are TRBV12-3 or TRBV12-4 and TRBJ2-3; no firm D call. V was cut by 2 bases and J by 9 bases, with 9 bases left in between. The CDR3 contains 12 residues. The CDR3: CASSLYGNTQYF. The DNA of the CDR3 is TGTGCCAGCAGTTTATACGGTAACACGCAGTATTTT.

The V call is TRBV2, the J call TRBJ2-1; D gene ambiguous. Trimming shortened V by 5 bases and J by 7 bases, and 15 bases separated the two germline ends. There are 14 residues in the CDR3. Germline V lookup: CDR1 SNHLY, CDR2 FYNNEI. In nucleotides, the CDR3 is TGTGCCAGCAGTACACCCCCGCCGGGTAATGAGCAGTTCTTC. This codes for CASSTPPPGNEQFF.

This clonotype turned up a few times. The rearrangement uses TRBV7-9 and TRBJ2-3; 10 positions agree with TRBD2. This CDR3 has 19 amino acids. The J segment lost 3 bases and the V segment lost 4 bases, leaving 16 bases of the junction unmatched. Germline CDR1 and CDR2: SEHNR and FQNEAQ (reference sequence). The CDR3: CASSYGLAGASEGTDTQYF. The CDR3 nucleotides are TGTGCCAGCAGCTATGGGCTAGCGGGAGCCTCCGAGGGGACAGATACGCAGTATTTT.

This clonotype came up a few times. This chain links TRBV4-3 with TRBJ2-7; D remains ambiguous. V shed 1 base and J shed 4 bases, with 14 bases lying between them. Per germline, CDR1 LGHNA and CDR2 YSLEER. The CDR3 loop spans 15 amino acids. This CDR3 is CASSQGLSSGYEQYF. CDR3 coding DNA: TGCGCCAGCAGCCAAGGACTCTCTTCTGGGTACGAGCAGTACTTC.

This clonotype was observed a few times. The chain links TRBV10-3 to TRBJ1-3, with D perhaps TRBD1 (5 bases). V was shortened by 10 bases and J by 3 bases, with 13 bases between the two germline ends. CDR3 size: 13 residues. Per germline, CDR1 ENHRY and CDR2 SYGVKD. CDR3 nucleotide sequence: TGTGCCAGCGCCGGGACGAGTGGAAACACCATATATTTT. Protein sequence: CASAGTSGNTIYF.

This clonotype was found a few times. This chain links TRBV3-1 with TRBJ1-2, with D perhaps TRBD1 (6 bases). Per germline, CDR1 LGHDT and CDR2 YNNKEL (reference sequence). CDR3 size: 16 residues. V was pared by 0 bases and J by 4 bases, with 15 bases between. The CDR3 sequence: CASSQEGQPSAYGYTF. The CDR3 DNA reads TGTGCCAGCAGCCAAGAAGGACAGCCATCCGCCTATGGCTACACCTTC.

The rearrangement links TRBV6-2 or TRBV6-3 to TRBJ1-2; no clear D gene. The germline V gene encodes CDR1 MNHEY and CDR2 SVGEGT. The CDR3 length is 15 residues. With 4 bases removed from V and 0 bases from J, the gap between germline ends came to 12 bases. CDR3 DNA sequence: TGTGCCAGCAGTTCCGCAGGAGGACCTAACTATGGCTACACCTTC. Translating gives CASSSAGGPNYGYTF.

V and J are TRBV6-5 and TRBJ1-1; no definite D call. The CDR3 length is 13 residues. Germline CDR1 reads MNHEY; CDR2 reads SVGAGI. V was shortened by 2 bases and J by 8 bases, with 12 bases between the two germline ends. The CDR3: CASSYHRRTEAFF. CDR3 coding DNA: TGTGCCAGCAGTTACCATAGACGGACCGAAGCTTTCTTT.

This clonotype came up a few times. The chain combines TRBV6-5 with TRBJ1-1; D gene ambiguous. Germline V lookup: CDR1 MNHEY, CDR2 SVGAGI. With 0 bases removed from V and 6 bases from J, the gap between germline ends came to 14 bases. This CDR3 spans 15 amino acids. CDR3 coding DNA: TGTGCCAGCAGTTACTCGCGGGGAAGCGCCGCTGAAGCTTTCTTT. Translating gives CASSYSRGSAAEAFF.

V and J are TRBV5-4 and TRBJ1-2; no firm D call. The CDR3 is made up of 13 amino acids. V was trimmed by 8 bases and J by 3 bases, leaving 14 bases between them. Germline-derived CDR1 and CDR2 are SGHNT and YYREEE (reference sequence). Written as DNA, the CDR3 is TGTGCCAGTATAAAGGGTGGTGACTATGGCTACACCTTC. It is translated as CASIKGGDYGYTF.

The table lists this clonotype with a few counts. This rearrangement joins TRBV15 to TRBJ1-5; D not certain. The CDR3 has 13 amino acids. The germline V and J ends were trimmed by 4 bases and 0 bases, with 4 bases remaining between them. CDR1 and CDR2 from the germline V gene are LNHNV and YYDKDF (reference sequence). The CDR3 bases are TGTGCCACCAGCACCCATAGCAATCAGCCCCAGCATTTT. Its translation is CATSTHSNQPQHF.

The chain employs TRBV12-3 or TRBV12-4 and TRBJ1-2, with D unresolved. V lost 7 bases, J lost 3 bases, and 12 bases lay in between. This CDR3 is 13 amino acids long. CDR3 in amino acids: CASTLGGYYGYTF. The DNA of the CDR3 is TGTGCCAGCACCCTGGGAGGATACTATGGCTACACCTTC.

This clonotype occurred a few times. J is TRBJ1-6 and V is TRBV7-6; D ambiguous. CDR1 SGHVS and CDR2 FNYEAQ come from the germline V gene. The CDR3 extends over 14 amino acids. With 5 bases removed from V and 5 bases from J, the gap between germline ends came to 10 bases. The CDR3 region has the DNA TGTGCCAGCAGCCTTGACAAGGATAATTCACCCCTCCACTTT. This sequence encodes CASSLDKDNSPLHF.

The chain recombines TRBV12-3 or TRBV12-4 with TRBJ1-2, with TRBD1 identical over 8 bases. The CDR3 has 13 residues. The V gene end was trimmed by 2 bases and the J gene end by 8 bases; junction bases not matched to a gene: 4. The CDR3 DNA reads TGTGCCAGCAGTTTATCAGGGGGCGCGGGCTACACCTTC. It translates to CASSLSGGAGYTF.

The rearrangement uses TRBV11-3 and TRBJ2-3; TRBD1 is a possible D gene (6 bases). Germline V gene lookup returns CDR1 SGHNT and CDR2 YENEEA. Trimming left V 8 bases short and J 4 bases short, with 16 bases between. This CDR3 is built from 14 residues. For the CDR3, the DNA is TGTGCCAGCGGATTAGGACAGACTTCAGATACGCAGTATTTT. The encoded protein is CASGLGQTSDTQYF. Full variable domain (outside the CDR3, taken from reference TRBV11-3 and TRBJ2-3): EAGVVQSPRYKIIEKKQPVAFWCNPISGHNTLYWYLQNLGQGPELLIRYENEEAVDDSQLPKDRFSAERLKGVDSTLKIQPAELGDSAVYLCASGLGQTSDTQYFGPGTRLTVL.

This clonotype appeared a few times. V usage is TRBV5-1 and J usage is TRBJ1-2, with D perhaps TRBD1 (5 bases). Germline values: CDR1 SGHRS, CDR2 YFSETQ. V lost 0 bases and J lost 0, with 12 bases in between. The CDR3 consists of 16 residues. The CDR3 region has the DNA TGCGCCAGCAGCTTGGAGGGGTCGTGGGCTAACTATGGCTACACCTTC. As protein: CASSLEGSWANYGYTF.

This clonotype was picked up a small number of times. This rearrangement joins TRBV18 to TRBJ1-6, with D unclear. CDR1 is KGHSH and CDR2 is LQKENI in the germline V gene. The CDR3 has 13 residues. V was pared by 2 bases and J by 14 bases, with 13 bases between. The CDR3: CASSPSDTRALHF. In DNA, the CDR3 is TGTGCCAGCTCACCATCAGACACCCGGGCCCTCCACTTT.

The gene calls are TRBV4-2 and TRBJ2-1; the match to TRBD1 covers 9 bases. The CDR3 covers 14 residues. V gave up 0 bases and J gave up 9 bases; unmatched junction bases: 3. In germline, CDR1 is LGHNA, CDR2 YNFKEQ. CDR3 DNA: TGTGCCAGCAGCCAAGATGGGACAGGGAGTGAGCAGTTCTTC. Its translation is CASSQDGTGSEQFF.

Only a few counts were recorded for this clonotype. In DNA form, the CDR3 reads TGTGCCAGCAGACAGGGACAGAACACCGGGGAGCTGTTTTTT. Translating it yields CASRQGQNTGELFF. This sequence joins TRBV2 and TRBJ2-2; D is perhaps TRBD1 (6 bases). The length of the CDR3 is 14 residues. The germline V and J ends were trimmed by 6 bases and 1 base, with 9 bases remaining between them. Germline V gene lookup returns CDR1 SNHLY and CDR2 FYNNEI. Using reference TRBV2 and TRBJ2-2 for the parts outside the CDR3, the full variable domain is EPEVTQTPSHQVTQMGQEVILRCVPISNHLYFYWYRQILGQKVEFLVSFYNNEISEKSEIFDDQFSVERPDGSNFTLKIRSTKLEDSAMYFCASRQGQNTGELFFGEGSRLTVL.

This chain links TRBV4-1 with TRBJ1-2; D possibly corresponds to TRBD1 (5 bases). V was cut by 5 bases and J by 5 bases, with 18 bases left in between. Germline V gene sequence: CDR1 MGHRA, CDR2 YSYEKL. CDR3 size: 15 residues. For the CDR3, the DNA is TGCGCCAGCAGCGAAGGGGAGAGGTTGAATTATGGCTACACCTTC. Amino acids: CASSEGERLNYGYTF.

This clonotype was observed a few times. The chain links TRBV5-1 to TRBJ2-7; the D gene could be TRBD1 or TRBD2 (5 bases each). Trimming removed 4 bases from V and 2 bases from J, with 16 bases in between. This CDR3 has 15 residues. Per germline, CDR1 SGHRS and CDR2 YFSETQ. CDR3 sequence (DNA): TGCGCCAGCAGCCCGGGTCAGGGACCGACCTACGAGCAGTACTTC. It is translated as CASSPGQGPTYEQYF.

V and J are TRBV4-3 and TRBJ2-1, with 9 bases aligning to TRBD2. The germline CDR1 and CDR2 sequences are LGHNA and YSLEER. Trimming at V came to 0 bases and at J to 4 bases, leaving 4 bases not matched to a gene. The CDR3 length is 16 residues. This chain's CDR3 is CASSQDSLAGYNEQFF. The DNA of the CDR3 is TGCGCCAGCAGCCAAGACTCGCTAGCGGGGTACAATGAGCAGTTCTTC.